The 14 T cell receptor beta chains below all came from one sample that was sequenced in a study of Ad26.COV2.S vaccination and SARS-CoV-2 variants. Measured with immunoSEQ multiplex PCR; TCRdb has only the in-frame clones, and not every one. The table includes some 480,000 clones, around nine tenths detected once. Treatment here: roughly 18 received Ad26.COV2.S at low or high dose, single or two shots; about 5 received placebo; per-sample allocation not given. Repertoires come from day 63 after the first vaccine or placebo injection. This specimen was peripheral blood, taken in a trial of Ad26.COV2.S vaccine versus placebo. All receptors come from a person aged 18-60 years who received the Ad26.COV2.S COVID-19 vaccine or a placebo.

The chain employs TRBV2 and TRBJ2-3, with D tentatively TRBD1 (6 bases). The CDR3 is 16 amino acids. Trimming left V 6 bases short and J 2 bases short, with 18 bases between. Germline-derived CDR1 and CDR2 are SNHLY and FYNNEI. The CDR3 loop is CASRETGIAYTDTQYF. CDR3 DNA: TGTGCCAGCAGAGAAACAGGGATTGCGTACACAGATACGCAGTATTTT.

Here the CDR3 reads CASNSGSSYNEQFF. The DNA for the CDR3 is TGTGCCAGTAATAGCGGTAGCTCCTACAATGAGCAGTTCTTC. The V and J genes are TRBV19 and TRBJ2-1; TRBD2 might be the D (6 bases). There are 14 residues in the CDR3. V lost 7 bases, J lost 0 bases, and 10 bases lay in between. The V gene's germline CDR1 is LNHDA and CDR2 SQIVND (reference sequence).

This chain joins TRBV7-2 and TRBJ2-1; D call uncertain. V shed 4 bases and J shed 0 bases, with 10 bases lying between them. The CDR3 length is 15 residues. Germline CDR1 and CDR2: SGHTA and FQGNSA. The chain's CDR3 is CASSSSVSSYNEQFF. The CDR3 DNA sequence: TGTGCCAGCAGCTCCAGCGTGAGCTCCTACAATGAGCAGTTCTTC.

This clone was seen a single time. The CDR3 DNA follows: TGTGCCACCTCGCCCGGGGGGCGGGCCAAAAACATTCAGTACTTC. This encodes CATSPGGRAKNIQYF. This chain joins TRBV6-5 and TRBJ2-4; D is possibly TRBD2 (7 bases). Looked up from germline, CDR1 is MNHEY and CDR2 is SVGAGI. The V gene lost 10 bases and the J gene lost 1 base, with 17 bases spanning the gap. The CDR3 consists of 15 residues.

CDR3 in amino acids: CASSPPERDQPQHF. In nucleotides, the CDR3 is TGTGCCAGCAGTCCGCCAGAAAGGGACCAGCCCCAGCATTTT. The rearrangement uses TRBV28 and TRBJ1-5, with a tentative D call TRBD1 (5 bases). Germline lookup yields CDR1 MDHEN and CDR2 SYDVKM. The CDR3 loop spans 14 amino acids. V was trimmed by 5 bases and J by 7 bases, leaving 15 bases between them.

The V call is TRBV19, the J call TRBJ1-1; D not certain. The CDR3 is made up of 14 amino acids. V was cut by 6 bases and J by 1 base, with 12 bases left in between. Germline CDR1 reads LNHDA; CDR2 reads SQIVND (reference sequence). CDR3 DNA: TGTGCCAGTAGACCCCGAGTCAGGAACACTGAAGCTTTCTTT. Its translation: CASRPRVRNTEAFF. Full variable domain (missing parts from reference TRBV19 and TRBJ1-1): DGGITQSPKYLFRKEGQNVTLSCEQNLNHDAMYWYRQDPGQGLRLIYYSQIVNDFQKGDIAEGYSVSREKKESFPLTVTSAQKNPTAFYLCASRPRVRNTEAFFGQGTRLTVV.

In its sample, this clone was seen a few times. The chain links TRBV27 to TRBJ1-2; the match to TRBD1 covers 7 bases. The CDR3 has 14 amino acids. Germline trimming cut 10 bases from V and 4 bases from J; bases unmatched to any gene: 12. Germline lookup yields CDR1 MNHEY and CDR2 SMNVEV (reference sequence). The CDR3 loop reads CATGSGGTVYGYTF. For the CDR3, the DNA is TGTGCCACGGGAAGCGGTGGGACAGTCTATGGCTACACCTTC.

The V call is TRBV24-1, the J call TRBJ2-5; no firm D call. The germline CDR1 and CDR2 sequences are KGHDR and SFDVKD. CDR3 length: 13 residues. Trimming shortened V by 3 bases and J by 5 bases, and 9 bases separated the two germline ends. CDR3 region: CATSDVDGETQYF. CDR3 nucleotides: TGTGCCACCAGTGATGTGGACGGGGAGACCCAGTACTTC.

J is TRBJ1-5 and V is TRBV28; D uncertain. The germline V and J ends were trimmed by 1 base and 6 bases, with 4 bases remaining between them. This CDR3 is built from 12 residues. Germline CDR1 is MDHEN and CDR2 is SYDVKM. DNA for the CDR3: TGTGCCAGCAGTTTATATAGTCAGCCCCAGCATTTT. Translated, it gives CASSLYSQPQHF.

The V and J genes are TRBV19 and TRBJ2-1; D is unresolved. Germline CDR1 reads LNHDA; CDR2 reads SQIVND (reference sequence). This CDR3 contains 12 residues. The germline V and J ends were trimmed by 8 bases and 2 bases, with 7 bases remaining between them. The CDR3 bases are TGTGCCAGTTGGGGTGCCTACAATGAGCAGTTCTTC. Amino acids: CASWGAYNEQFF.

The CDR3 here is CASSVSRGSYEQYF. CDR3 DNA: TGTGCCAGCAGTGTGAGTAGGGGCTCCTACGAGCAGTACTTC. This sequence joins TRBV2 and TRBJ2-7; maybe TRBD1 (5 bases). V dropped 4 bases and J dropped 0 bases, with 10 bases sitting between them. The CDR3 loop spans 14 amino acids. Germline CDR1 reads SNHLY; CDR2 reads FYNNEI.

CDR3 DNA: TGTGCCAGCACCTCGCCTGGGAATGAAAAACTGTTTTTT. Translating it yields CASTSPGNEKLFF. The chain has TRBV28 and TRBJ1-4, with D hard to call. Between the trimmed V and J ends, which lost 7 bases and 5 bases, there was a span of 11 bases. The CDR3 runs to 13 residues. Germline V lookup: CDR1 MDHEN, CDR2 SYDVKM.

The chain has TRBV16 and TRBJ2-5, with 7 bases aligning to TRBD1. The CDR3 totals 16 residues. The junction had 12 bases not matched to a gene; V was cut back by 1 base and J by 7 bases. CDR1 is KGHSY and CDR2 is FQNENV in the germline V gene. CDR3 protein: CASSQWEGQAEGTQYF. DNA for the CDR3: TGTGCCAGCAGCCAATGGGAAGGACAGGCTGAGGGGACCCAGTACTTC.

J is TRBJ2-1 and V is TRBV3-1 (or the pseudogene TRBV3-2); no definite D call. V lost 0 bases and J lost 10, with 13 bases in between. CDR3 length: 14 residues. Germline assignment: CDR1 LGHDT and CDR2 YNNKEL (reference sequence). CDR3 residues: CASSQDLKNREQFF. CDR3 DNA: TGTGCCAGCAGCCAAGATCTTAAGAACCGGGAGCAGTTCTTC.